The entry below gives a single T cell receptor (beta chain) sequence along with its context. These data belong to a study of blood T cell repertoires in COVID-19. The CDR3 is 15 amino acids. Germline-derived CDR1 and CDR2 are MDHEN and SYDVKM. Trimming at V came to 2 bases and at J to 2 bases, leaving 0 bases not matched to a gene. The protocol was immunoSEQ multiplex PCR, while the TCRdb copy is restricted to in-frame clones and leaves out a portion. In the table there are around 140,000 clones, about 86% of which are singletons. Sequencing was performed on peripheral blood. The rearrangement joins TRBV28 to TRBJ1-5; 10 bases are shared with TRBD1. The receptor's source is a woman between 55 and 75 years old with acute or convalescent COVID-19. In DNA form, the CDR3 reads TGTGCCAGCAGTTTAGGGACAGGGGGCAATCAGCCCCAGCATTTT. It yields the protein CASSLGTGGNQPQHF.